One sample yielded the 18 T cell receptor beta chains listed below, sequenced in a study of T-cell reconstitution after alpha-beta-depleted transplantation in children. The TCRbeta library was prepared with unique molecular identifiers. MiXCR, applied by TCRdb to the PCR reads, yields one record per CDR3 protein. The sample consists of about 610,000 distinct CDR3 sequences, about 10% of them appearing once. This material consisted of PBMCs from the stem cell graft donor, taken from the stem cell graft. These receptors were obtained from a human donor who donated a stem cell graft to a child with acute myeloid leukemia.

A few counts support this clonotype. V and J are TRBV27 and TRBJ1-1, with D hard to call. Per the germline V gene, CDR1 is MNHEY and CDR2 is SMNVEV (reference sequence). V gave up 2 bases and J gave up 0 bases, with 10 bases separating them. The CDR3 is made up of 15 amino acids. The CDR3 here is CASSLNPLMNTEAFF. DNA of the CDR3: TGTGCCAGCAGTTTAAATCCTCTAATGAACACTGAAGCTTTCTTT.

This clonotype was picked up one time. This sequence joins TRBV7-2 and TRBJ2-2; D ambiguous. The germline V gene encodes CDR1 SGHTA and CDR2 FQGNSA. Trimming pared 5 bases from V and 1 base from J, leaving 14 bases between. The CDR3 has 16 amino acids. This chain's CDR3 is CASSTPPRRNTGELFF. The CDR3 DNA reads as TGTGCCAGCAGCACCCCCCCCCGGAGGAACACCGGGGAGCTGTTTTTT.

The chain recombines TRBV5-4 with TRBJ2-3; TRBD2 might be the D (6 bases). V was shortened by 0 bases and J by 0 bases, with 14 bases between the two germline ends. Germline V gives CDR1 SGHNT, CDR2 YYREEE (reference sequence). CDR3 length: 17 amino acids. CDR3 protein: CASSLVFGTGSTDTQYF. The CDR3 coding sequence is TGTGCCAGCAGCTTGGTATTCGGGACTGGGAGCACAGATACGCAGTATTTT. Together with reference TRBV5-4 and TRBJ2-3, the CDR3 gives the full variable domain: ETGVTQSPTHLIKTRGQQVTLRCSSQSGHNTVSWYQQALGQGPQFIFQYYREEENGRGNFPPRFSGLQFPNYSSELNVNALELDDSALYLCASSLVFGTGSTDTQYFGPGTRLTVL.

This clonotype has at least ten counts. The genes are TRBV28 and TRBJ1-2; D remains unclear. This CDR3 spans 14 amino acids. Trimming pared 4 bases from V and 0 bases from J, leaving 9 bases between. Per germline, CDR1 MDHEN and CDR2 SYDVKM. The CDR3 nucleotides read TGTGCCAGCAGTTCCGGGATAGCTAACTATGGCTACACCTTC. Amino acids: CASSSGIANYGYTF.

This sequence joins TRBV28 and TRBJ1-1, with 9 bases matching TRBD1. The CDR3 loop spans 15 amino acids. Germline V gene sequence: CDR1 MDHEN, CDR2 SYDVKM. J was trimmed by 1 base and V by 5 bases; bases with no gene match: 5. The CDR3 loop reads CASSTTGQGNTEAFF. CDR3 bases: TGTGCCAGCAGTACGACGGGACAGGGGAACACTGAAGCTTTCTTT.

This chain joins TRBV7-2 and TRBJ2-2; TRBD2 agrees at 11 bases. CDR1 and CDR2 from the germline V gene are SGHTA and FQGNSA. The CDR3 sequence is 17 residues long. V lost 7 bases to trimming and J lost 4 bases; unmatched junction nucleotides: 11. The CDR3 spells CASTRLGTSGFTGELFF. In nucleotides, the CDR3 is TGTGCCAGCACCAGACTCGGGACTAGCGGATTCACCGGGGAGCTGTTTTTT. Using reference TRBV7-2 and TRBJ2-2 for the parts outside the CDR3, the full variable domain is GAGVSQSPSNKVTEKGKDVELRCDPISGHTALYWYRQSLGQGLEFLIYFQGNSAPDKSGLPSDRFSAERTGGSVSTLTIQRTQQEDSAVYLCASTRLGTSGFTGELFFGEGSRLTVL.

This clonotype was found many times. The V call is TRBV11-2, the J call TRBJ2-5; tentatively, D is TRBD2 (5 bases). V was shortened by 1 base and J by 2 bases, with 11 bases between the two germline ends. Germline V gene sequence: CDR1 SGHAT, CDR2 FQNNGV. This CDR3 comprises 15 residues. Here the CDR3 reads CASSLAGVAQETQYF. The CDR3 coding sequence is TGTGCCAGCAGCTTAGCCGGGGTGGCGCAAGAGACCCAGTACTTC. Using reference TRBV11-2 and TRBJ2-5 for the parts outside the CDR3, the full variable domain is EAGVAQSPRYKIIEKRQSVAFWCNPISGHATLYWYQQILGQGPKLLIQFQNNGVVDDSQLPKDRFSAERLKGVDSTLKIQPAKLEDSAVYLCASSLAGVAQETQYFGPGTRLLVL.

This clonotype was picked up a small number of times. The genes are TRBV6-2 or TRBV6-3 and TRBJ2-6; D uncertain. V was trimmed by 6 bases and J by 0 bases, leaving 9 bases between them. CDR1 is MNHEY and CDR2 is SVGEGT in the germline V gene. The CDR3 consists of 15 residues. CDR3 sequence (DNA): TGTGCCAGCAGCCGTCTGGACTCTGGGGCCAACGTCCTGACTTTC. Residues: CASSRLDSGANVLTF.

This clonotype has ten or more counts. The CDR3 protein is CASSVASSGRGWELFF. The CDR3, as DNA: TGTGCCAGCAGCGTAGCGTCTAGCGGGAGGGGCTGGGAGCTGTTTTTT. The chain is built from TRBV9 and TRBJ2-2; 12 bases match TRBD2. CDR3 length: 16 amino acids. V dropped 0 bases and J dropped 9; count of bases not matched to a gene: 6. Germline CDR1 reads SGDLS; CDR2 reads YYNGEE. Based on the CDR3 plus reference TRBV9 and TRBJ2-2, the full variable domain is DSGVTQTPKHLITATGQRVTLRCSPRSGDLSVYWYQQSLDQGLQFLIQYYNGEERAKGNILERFSAQQFPDLHSELNLSSLELGDSALYFCASSVASSGRGWELFFGEGSRLTVL.

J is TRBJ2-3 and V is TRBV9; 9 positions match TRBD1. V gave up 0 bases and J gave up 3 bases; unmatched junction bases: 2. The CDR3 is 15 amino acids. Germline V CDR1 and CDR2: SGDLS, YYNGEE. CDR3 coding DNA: TGTGCCAGCAGCGTAGACAGGGGGCAGACAGATACGCAGTATTTT. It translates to CASSVDRGQTDTQYF.

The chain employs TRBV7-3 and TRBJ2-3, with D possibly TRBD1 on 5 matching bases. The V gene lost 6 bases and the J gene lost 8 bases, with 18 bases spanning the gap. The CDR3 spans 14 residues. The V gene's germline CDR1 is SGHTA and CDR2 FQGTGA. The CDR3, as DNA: TGTGCCAGCAGTTCGGACACCTCGCATAGTACGCAGTATTTT. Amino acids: CASSSDTSHSTQYF.

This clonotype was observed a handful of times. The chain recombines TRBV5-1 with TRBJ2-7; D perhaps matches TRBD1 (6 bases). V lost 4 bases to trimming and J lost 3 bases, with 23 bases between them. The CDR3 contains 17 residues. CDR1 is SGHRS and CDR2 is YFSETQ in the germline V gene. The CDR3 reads CASSPNLGTGRVYEQYF. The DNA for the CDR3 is TGCGCCAGCAGCCCCAACCTCGGAACAGGGCGGGTCTACGAGCAGTACTTC. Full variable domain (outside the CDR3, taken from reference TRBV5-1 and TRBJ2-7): KAGVTQTPRYLIKTRGQQVTLSCSPISGHRSVSWYQQTPGQGLQFLFEYFSETQRNKGNFPGRFSGRQFSNSRSEMNVSTLELGDSALYLCASSPNLGTGRVYEQYFGPGTRLTVT.

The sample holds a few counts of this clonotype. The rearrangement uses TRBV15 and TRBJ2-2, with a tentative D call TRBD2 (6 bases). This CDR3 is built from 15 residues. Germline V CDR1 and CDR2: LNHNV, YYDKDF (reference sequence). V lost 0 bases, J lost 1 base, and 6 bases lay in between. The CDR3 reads CATSRDSGNTGELFF. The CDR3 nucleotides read TGTGCCACCAGCAGAGATAGCGGGAACACCGGGGAGCTGTTTTTT. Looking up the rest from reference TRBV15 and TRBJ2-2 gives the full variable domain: DAMVIQNPRYQVTQFGKPVTLSCSQTLNHNVMYWYQQKSSQAPKLLFHYYDKDFNNEADTPDNFQSRRPNTSFCFLDIRSPGLGDTAMYLCATSRDSGNTGELFFGEGSRLTVL.

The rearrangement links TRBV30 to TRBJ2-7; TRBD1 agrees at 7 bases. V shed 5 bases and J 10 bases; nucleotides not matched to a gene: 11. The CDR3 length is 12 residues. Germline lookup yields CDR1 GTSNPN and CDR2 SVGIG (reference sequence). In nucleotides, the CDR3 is TGTGCCTGGGGCCCTCCCGGACAGGAACAGTACTTC. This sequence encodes CAWGPPGQEQYF.

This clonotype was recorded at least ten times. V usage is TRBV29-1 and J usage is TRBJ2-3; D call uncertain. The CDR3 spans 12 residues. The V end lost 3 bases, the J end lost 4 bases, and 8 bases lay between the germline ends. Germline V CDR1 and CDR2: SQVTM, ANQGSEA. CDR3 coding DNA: TGCAGCGTTGAGCGTGGGCCAGATACGCAGTATTTT. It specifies CSVERGPDTQYF.

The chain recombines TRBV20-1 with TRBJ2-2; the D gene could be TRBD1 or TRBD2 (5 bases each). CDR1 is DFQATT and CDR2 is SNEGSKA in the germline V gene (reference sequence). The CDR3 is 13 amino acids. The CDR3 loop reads CMGVGVRTGELFF. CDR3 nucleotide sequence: TGCATGGGGGTAGGAGTAAGGACCGGGGAGCTGTTTTTT.

The chain's CDR3 is CSAGTGVNTEAFF. DNA of the CDR3: TGCAGTGCTGGGACAGGGGTGAACACTGAAGCTTTCTTT. V gene TRBV20-1 combines with J gene TRBJ1-1, with 10 bases aligning to TRBD1. This CDR3 has 13 amino acids. V trimming: 5 bases; J trimming: 0 bases; junction bases outside the gene matches: 0. Germline V gene lookup returns CDR1 DFQATT and CDR2 SNEGSKA (reference sequence).

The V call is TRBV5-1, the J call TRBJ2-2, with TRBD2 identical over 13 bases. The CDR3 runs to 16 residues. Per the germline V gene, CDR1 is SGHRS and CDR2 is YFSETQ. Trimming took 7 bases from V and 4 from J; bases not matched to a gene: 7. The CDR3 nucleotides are TGCGCCAGCGCAACGGGACTAGCGGGACCCACCGGGGAGCTGTTTTTT. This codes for CASATGLAGPTGELFF.